Below, one T cell receptor beta chain is given with its context. What it binds is unknown. The source of the sample is a study of a mutant IDH1 vaccine in newly diagnosed glioma. Study-wide background: Patients were started on vaccination 4-6 weeks after radiotherapy alone, or with temozolomide cycles. Earlier care involved radiotherapy, temozolomide, or both, and the majority received both. Treatment recipients were about 62% male and around 40% female, and their mean age was about 40 years.

Clones were sequenced by immunoSEQ multiplex PCR, and TCRdb holds only the in-frame ones, with some missing. In the table there are about 69,000 clones, around 86% of which are singletons. Documented time point: week 35, safety follow-up. Doses comprised 300 ug of mutant IDH1 20-mer peptide each, plus topical imiquimod. The J segment lost 5 bases and the V segment lost 6 bases, leaving 3 bases of the junction unmatched. The CDR3 runs 12 residues. Germline V gene data show CDR1 as SQVTM and CDR2 as ANQGSEA. The source is a young man with glioma. The V gene is TRBV29-1, the J gene TRBJ2-1; 8 nucleotides agree with TRBD1. The starting material was PBMCs, obtained from a glioma patient whose treatment included an IDH1 peptide vaccine. The CDR3 nucleotides read TGCAGCGTGGGGACAGGACACAATGAGCAGTTCTTC. It codes for CSVGTGHNEQFF.